This paragraph covers one T cell receptor (beta chain) sequence. The source of the sample is a study of blood T cells in healthy people across ages. The CDR3 sequence is 12 residues long. With 4 bases removed from V and 3 bases from J, the gap between germline ends came to 9 bases. Germline values: CDR1 SQVTM, CDR2 ANQGSEA. Primed by a sample-barcoded 5' primer and a J-beta primer mix, a second PCR proceeded for roughly 6 to 12 cycles. In TCRdb, the 5' RACE reads were re-called with MiXCR into one record per CDR3 protein. The repertoire holds approximately 810,000 distinct CDR3 sequences, with 36% as singletons.

What was sequenced was blood. V and J are TRBV29-1 and TRBJ1-2; D is unclear. This TCR was sampled from a man younger than 35 in good health. The CDR3 loop is CSVVEPDYGYTF. The CDR3 DNA follows: TGCAGCGTTGTTGAGCCTGACTATGGCTACACCTTC.